Listed below are T cell receptor beta chains from one sample, sequenced in a study of CD8+ T cells in alopecia areata. The protocol was immunoSEQ multiplex PCR, while the TCRdb copy is restricted to in-frame clones and leaves out a portion. The table records 220,000 or so clones, about 60% of them present only once. This material consisted of CD4+ T cells sorted from blood, taken at week 0. These TCRs come from a human donor with alopecia areata. Each CDR3 is given with its conserved first and last residue. Fields, in order: V gene, D gene, J gene, clone size, CDR3 protein, CDR3 DNA. D genes are given only for firm matches. Clone size appears in some rows only: once, few, many, or a class for an expanded clone.

V gene: TRBV5-1
D gene: .
J gene: TRBJ2-1
clone size: once
CDR3 protein: CASSLEAARGEQFF
CDR3 DNA: TGCGCCAGCAGCTTGGAGGCTGCCAGGGGTGAGCAGTTCTTC

V gene: TRBV7-2
D gene: .
J gene: TRBJ2-3
clone size: once
CDR3 protein: CASSSPSTDTQYF
CDR3 DNA: TGTGCCAGCAGCTCCCCCAGCACAGATACGCAGTATTTT

V gene: TRBV2
D gene: .
J gene: TRBJ2-1
clone size: few
CDR3 protein: CASSVDGGSYNEQFF
CDR3 DNA: TGTGCCAGCAGTGTCGATGGCGGGTCCTACAATGAGCAGTTCTTC

V gene: TRBV30
D gene: .
J gene: TRBJ1-6
clone size: .
CDR3 protein: CAWNPGLGSPLHF
CDR3 DNA: TGTGCCTGGAACCCCGGATTGGGTTCACCCCTCCACTTT

V gene: TRBV5-1
D gene: .
J gene: TRBJ2-1
clone size: many
CDR3 protein: CASSAERGHEQFF
CDR3 DNA: TGCGCCAGCAGCGCTGAGCGAGGCCATGAGCAGTTCTTC

V gene: TRBV9
D gene: .
J gene: TRBJ1-1
clone size: .
CDR3 protein: CASSVGGPGSTEAFF
CDR3 DNA: TGTGCCAGCAGCGTCGGGGGACCGGGGAGCACTGAAGCTTTCTTT

V gene: TRBV15
D gene: .
J gene: TRBJ1-4
clone size: .
CDR3 protein: CATSRTRQESTNEKLFF
CDR3 DNA: TGTGCCACCAGCAGAACAAGACAGGAATCAACTAATGAAAAACTGTTTTTT

V gene: TRBV30
D gene: TRBD2
J gene: TRBJ2-1
clone size: .
CDR3 protein: CAWSVWGGEQFF
CDR3 DNA: TGTGCCTGGAGTGTATGGGGGGGAGAGCAGTTCTTC

V gene: TRBV5-4
D gene: TRBD1
J gene: TRBJ2-2
clone size: few
CDR3 protein: CASRPGTGGNTGELFF
CDR3 DNA: TGTGCCAGCAGACCCGGGACAGGGGGCAACACCGGGGAGCTGTTTTTT

V gene: TRBV30
D gene: .
J gene: TRBJ2-5
clone size: .
CDR3 protein: CAWSRALEETQYF
CDR3 DNA: TGTGCCTGGAGTCGGGCCTTAGAGGAGACCCAGTACTTC

V gene: TRBV11-2
D gene: .
J gene: TRBJ2-3
clone size: .
CDR3 protein: CASSRGTRTDTQYF
CDR3 DNA: TGTGCCAGCAGCCGCGGGACTCGCACAGATACGCAGTATTTT

V gene: TRBV9
D gene: TRBD2
J gene: TRBJ2-3
clone size: .
CDR3 protein: CASSVTSGAPSTDTQYF
CDR3 DNA: TGTGCCAGCAGCGTGACTAGCGGGGCCCCTAGCACAGATACGCAGTATTTT

V gene: TRBV4-1
D gene: .
J gene: TRBJ2-7
clone size: .
CDR3 protein: CASSQVGGHEQYF
CDR3 DNA: TGCGCCAGCAGCCAAGTTGGGGGCCACGAGCAGTACTTC

V gene: TRBV7-8
D gene: .
J gene: TRBJ1-5
clone size: .
CDR3 protein: CASSLEGQLQPQHF
CDR3 DNA: TGTGCCAGCAGCTTAGAGGGGCAGCTTCAGCCCCAGCATTTT

V gene: TRBV9
D gene: TRBD1
J gene: TRBJ2-7
clone size: .
CDR3 protein: CASSPGTGGFYEQYF
CDR3 DNA: TGTGCCAGCAGCCCCGGGACAGGGGGCTTCTACGAGCAGTACTTC

V gene: TRBV2
D gene: .
J gene: TRBJ2-4
clone size: .
CDR3 protein: CASRQGLDKNIQYF
CDR3 DNA: TGTGCCAGCAGGCAGGGGTTAGACAAAAACATTCAGTACTTC